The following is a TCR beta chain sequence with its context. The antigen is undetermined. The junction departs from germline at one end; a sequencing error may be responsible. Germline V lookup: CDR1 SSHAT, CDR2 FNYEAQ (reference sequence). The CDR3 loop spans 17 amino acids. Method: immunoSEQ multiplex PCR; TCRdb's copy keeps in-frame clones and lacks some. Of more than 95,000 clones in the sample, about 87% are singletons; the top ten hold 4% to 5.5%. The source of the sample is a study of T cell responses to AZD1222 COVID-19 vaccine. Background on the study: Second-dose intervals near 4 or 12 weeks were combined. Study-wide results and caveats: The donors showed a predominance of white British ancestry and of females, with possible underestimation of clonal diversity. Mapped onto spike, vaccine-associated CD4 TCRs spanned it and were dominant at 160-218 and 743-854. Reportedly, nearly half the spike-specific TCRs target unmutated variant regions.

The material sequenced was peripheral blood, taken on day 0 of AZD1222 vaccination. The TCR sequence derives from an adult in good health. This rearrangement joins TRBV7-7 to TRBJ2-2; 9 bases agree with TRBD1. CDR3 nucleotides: TGTGCTAGCAGTCCCGGCCCCGGGACAGGGTTCACCGGGGAGCTGTTTTTT. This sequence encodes CASSPGPGTGFTGELFF.